This is a list of T cell receptor beta chains from one sample in a study of cytomegalovirus exposure and HLA in healthy donors. The protocol was immunoSEQ multiplex PCR, while the TCRdb copy is restricted to in-frame clones and leaves out a portion. The listing contains about 32,000 clones. Sequenced input: PBMCs. The receptor source for this set is a female donor in good health and CMV-seronegative. The CDR3 runs from the conserved cysteine through the conserved F or W. A D gene is named only where the DNA matches it firmly.

.	TRBV5-6	17	TRBJ1-2	TGTGCCAGCAGCTCGGACAAAGCCAGCCTCCCGACCTATGGCTACACCTTC	CASSSDKASLPTYGYTF
.	TRBV7-2	13	TRBJ2-7	TGTGCCAGCAGCAACAACAGGGCTGGTGAGCAGTACTTC	CASSNNRAGEQYF
.	TRBV4-1	13	TRBJ1-1	TGCGCCAGCAGCGCACCGGACCTGACAGGAGCTTTCTTT	CASSAPDLTGAFF
.	TRBV4-2	15	TRBJ1-4	TGTGCCAGCAGCCAAATAGGGGGAACGGTGAAAAAACTGTTTTTT	CASSQIGGTVKKLFF
.	TRBV30	12	TRBJ2-1	TGTGCCTGGAGTGGGGGGCACAATGAGCAGTTCTTC	CAWSGGHNEQFF
.	TRBV6-6	16	TRBJ1-2	TGTGCCAGCAGTTACCCTCGGCAGGGGCGCGACTATGGCTACACCTTC	CASSYPRQGRDYGYTF
.	TRBV5-6	13	TRBJ1-1	TGTGCCAGCAGCCTTGATTCGGTCACTGAAGCTTTCTTT	CASSLDSVTEAFF
.	TRBV7-3	14	TRBJ2-2	TGTGCCAGCAGCCGAGCCGGGGATTCCGGGGAGCTGTTTTTT	CASSRAGDSGELFF
TRBD1	TRBV30	18	TRBJ1-6	TGTGCCTGGAGTGTACGAGGGACAGGGCGCCTTGGTAATTCACCCCTCCACTTT	CAWSVRGTGRLGNSPLHF
TRBD1	TRBV29-1	14	TRBJ2-5	TGCAGCGCCGTGGGCAGGGGGTCGTTGGAGACCCAGTACTTC	CSAVGRGSLETQYF
.	TRBV21-1	14	TRBJ2-1	TGTGCCAGCGTACTAGCGGGGGTCTACAATGAGCAGTTCTTC	CASVLAGVYNEQFF
TRBD2	TRBV2	17	TRBJ2-3	TGTGCCAGCAACTTCCCCGGGGGGGCCGAGGGAGGAGATACGCAGTATTTT	CASNFPGGAEGGDTQYF
TRBD1	TRBV23-1	15	TRBJ1-2	TGCGCCAGCAGTCAATCACAGGGGGCTAACTATGGCTACACCTTC	CASSQSQGANYGYTF
.	TRBV6-1	13	TRBJ2-7	TGTGCCAGCACCCCAGGAGGACGGTACGAGCAGTACTTC	CASTPGGRYEQYF
TRBD1	TRBV27	14	TRBJ2-5	TGTGCCAGCAGTTCTACAGGGGAGTGGGAGACCCAGTACTTC	CASSSTGEWETQYF
TRBD2	TRBV5-1	18	TRBJ2-7	TGCACCAGCAGCCGATACAAACTAGCGAGAAAGAGATCCTACGAGCAGTACTTC	CTSSRYKLARKRSYEQYF
.	TRBV19	14	TRBJ1-5	TGTGCCAGTACCTTATTTAGAGGAAATCAGCCCCAGCATTTT	CASTLFRGNQPQHF
TRBD1	TRBV25-1	15	TRBJ1-1	TGTGCCAGCAGGGACCCTGGACAGGGGAACACTGAAGCTTTCTTT	CASRDPGQGNTEAFF
.	TRBV18	15	TRBJ1-3	TGTGCCAGCTCGTACACAGGGTCCTCTGGAAACACCATATATTTT	CASSYTGSSGNTIYF
.	TRBV7-2	12	TRBJ2-7	TGTGCCAGCAGCTTAAGGGCGGGTGAGCAGTACTTC	CASSLRAGEQYF
TRBD1	TRBV25-1	16	TRBJ1-4	TGTGCCAGCAGTGAGGAATTCCGGACAGGGGATGAAAAACTGTTTTTT	CASSEEFRTGDEKLFF
.	TRBV2	12	TRBJ2-7	TGTGCCAGCAGTCCAGCGCCCTACGAGCAGTACTTC	CASSPAPYEQYF
.	TRBV27	15	TRBJ1-3	TGTGCCAGCAGTTTATTTGGTGACACTGGAAACACCATATATTTT	CASSLFGDTGNTIYF
TRBD2	TRBV7-3	17	TRBJ2-7	TGTGCCAGCAGCTTAATGAGACTAACGGGGGGGCAGGACGAGCAGTACTTC	CASSLMRLTGGQDEQYF
.	TRBV6-5	15	TRBJ2-5	TGTGCCAGCAGTTACGGGGGGACCCGAGGGAGGACCCAGTACTTC	CASSYGGTRGRTQYF
.	TRBV19	11	TRBJ2-2	TGTGCCAGTAGACGTCAGGGTGTGCTGTTTTTT	CASRRQGVLFF
TRBD1	TRBV4-2	16	TRBJ2-7	TGTGCCAGCAGCCGCCCGGGACAGGGGGCCTCCTACGAGCAGTACTTC	CASSRPGQGASYEQYF
TRBD1	TRBV19	15	TRBJ1-4	TGTGCCAGTAGTCCATTGGGACAGGGAGAGGAAAAACTGTTTTTT	CASSPLGQGEEKLFF
.	TRBV30	13	TRBJ2-7	TGTGCCTGGAGTGTACGGGTTAGCGAAGAGCAGTACTTC	CAWSVRVSEEQYF
TRBD1	TRBV5-1	17	TRBJ1-2	TGCGCCAGCAGCTTGGATCGTCCGGGACAGGGGATTGGTGGCTACACCTTC	CASSLDRPGQGIGGYTF
TRBD2	TRBV19	16	TRBJ2-1	TGTGCCAGTAGTATATGGTCTAGCGGGGGGGACAATGAGCAGTTCTTC	CASSIWSSGGDNEQFF
.	TRBV2	16	TRBJ2-7	TGTGCCAGCAGTGAGATACAGGGGGGGCGAGGTAGCGAGCAGTACTTC	CASSEIQGGRGSEQYF
TRBD1	TRBV29-1	13	TRBJ2-7	TGCAGCGTGAGGACAGGGGACTCCTACGAGCAGTACTTC	CSVRTGDSYEQYF
.	TRBV2	11	TRBJ2-7	TGTGCCAGCAAGAGGGCCAGGGAGCAGTACTTC	CASKRAREQYF
.	TRBV27	14	TRBJ1-6	TGTGCCAGCAGTTTCTCAGGGTTCAATTCACCCCTCCACTTT	CASSFSGFNSPLHF
.	TRBV2	11	TRBJ2-3	TGTGCCAGCGGGTCGGGAGATACGCAGTATTTT	CASGSGDTQYF
TRBD1	TRBV19	14	TRBJ2-2	TGTGCCAGTAATAGACAGGGGGGCACCGGGGAGCTGTTTTTT	CASNRQGGTGELFF
.	TRBV28	18	TRBJ2-6	TGTGCCAGCAGTCCAAATGGAGGGAGTCCGCTGGGGGCCAACGTCCTGACTTTC	CASSPNGGSPLGANVLTF
.	TRBV7-3	13	TRBJ1-1	TGTGCCAGCAGCTCCGGGGTGAACACTGAAGCTTTCTTT	CASSSGVNTEAFF
TRBD2	TRBV5-4	15	TRBJ2-5	TGTGCCAGCAGCTTTCTCGGGGGGTCCCAAGAGACCCAGTACTTC	CASSFLGGSQETQYF
.	TRBV7-2	13	TRBJ2-4	TGTGCCAGCAGCTTAAGCAGGGAAAACATTCAGTACTTC	CASSLSRENIQYF
TRBD2	TRBV6-7	16	TRBJ2-7	TGTGCCAGCAGTAAAGACGTAGCGGGGGGTGGGTACGAGCAGTACTTC	CASSKDVAGGGYEQYF
TRBD1	TRBV25-1	12	TRBJ1-1	TGTGCCAGTAACAGGGGTCCCACTGAAGCTTTCTTT	CASNRGPTEAFF
.	TRBV30	14	TRBJ1-6	TGTGCCTGGCGAACTAGAGGAACTAATTCACCCCTCCACTTT	CAWRTRGTNSPLHF
.	TRBV30	13	TRBJ1-5	TGTGCCTGGAGTGTAGGGGTCAATCAGCCCCAGCATTTT	CAWSVGVNQPQHF
.	TRBV15	15	TRBJ2-2	TGTGCCACCAGCCACCGGGACTTACACACCGGGGAGCTGTTTTTT	CATSHRDLHTGELFF
TRBD1	TRBV28	15	TRBJ1-6	TGTGCCAGCAGTTTTTCCGGGACAGTTAATTCACCCCTCCACTTT	CASSFSGTVNSPLHF
.	TRBV10-2	15	TRBJ1-1	TGCGCCAGCAGCCCGAACACGTTACTGAACACTGAAGCTTTCTTT	CASSPNTLLNTEAFF